The 7 T cell receptor beta chains presented below share a single source sample, sequenced in a study of cytomegalovirus exposure and HLA in healthy donors. Primers: 60 Vbeta forward and 13 Jbeta reverse. Assay used: immunoSEQ multiplex PCR; TCRdb lists only in-frame clones, some missing. The table for this sample gives some 150,000 clones. Sequenced: PBMCs. The receptors were gathered from a woman in her late teens or twenties in good health and CMV-seropositive.

V is TRBV4-2 and J is TRBJ2-3; 13 bases fit TRBD2. V shed 5 bases, J shed 0 bases, and the junction held 2 bases outside the gene matches. The CDR3 loop spans 16 amino acids. CDR1 is LGHNA and CDR2 is YNFKEQ in the germline V gene. CDR3 bases: TGTGCCAGCAGCAAGACTAGCGGGGGGAGCACAGATACGCAGTATTTT. Residues: CASSKTSGGSTDTQYF.

The V and J genes are TRBV30 and TRBJ1-2; D is uncertain. The germline CDR1 and CDR2 sequences are GTSNPN and SVGIG (reference sequence). The CDR3 is 13 residues long. Trimming removed 0 bases from V and 2 bases from J, with 7 bases in between. As DNA, the CDR3 is TGTGCCTGGAGTGTCAGAACCAACTATGGCTACACCTTC. Residues: CAWSVRTNYGYTF.

The chain uses TRBV5-1 and TRBJ2-1; D possibly corresponds to TRBD1 (7 bases). V was shortened by 2 bases and J by 8 bases, with 14 bases between the two germline ends. Looked up from germline, CDR1 is SGHRS and CDR2 is YFSETQ. This CDR3 region has 14 residues. The CDR3: CASSLNDREDEQFF. The CDR3 DNA reads as TGCGCCAGCAGCTTAAACGACAGGGAGGATGAGCAGTTCTTC. Full variable domain (outside the CDR3, taken from reference TRBV5-1 and TRBJ2-1): KAGVTQTPRYLIKTRGQQVTLSCSPISGHRSVSWYQQTPGQGLQFLFEYFSETQRNKGNFPGRFSGRQFSNSRSEMNVSTLELGDSALYLCASSLNDREDEQFFGPGTRLTVL.

The J gene is TRBJ2-4, the V gene TRBV2; the match to TRBD2 covers 9 bases. J lost 4 bases, V lost 0 bases, and 10 bases had no gene match. Looked up from germline, CDR1 is SNHLY and CDR2 is FYNNEI. CDR3 length: 18 amino acids. The CDR3 DNA is TGTGCCAGCAGTGAAGCGCAGCGGGGGGCCCGGTCGAAAAACATTCAGTACTTC. This translates into CASSEAQRGARSKNIQYF. The full variable domain, with the rest looked up from reference TRBV2 and TRBJ2-4, is EPEVTQTPSHQVTQMGQEVILRCVPISNHLYFYWYRQILGQKVEFLVSFYNNEISEKSEIFDDQFSVERPDGSNFTLKIRSTKLEDSAMYFCASSEAQRGARSKNIQYFGAGTRLSVL.

The chain combines TRBV7-2 with TRBJ1-1; D remains unclear. The CDR3 contains 13 residues. With 1 base removed from V and 3 bases from J, the gap between germline ends came to 6 bases. Germline loops: CDR1 SGHTA, CDR2 FQGNSA. The CDR3 reads CASSLEHDTEAFF. CDR3 nucleotides: TGTGCCAGCAGCTTAGAGCACGACACTGAAGCTTTCTTT.

The chain joins TRBV19 to TRBJ2-3; 7 nucleotides align to TRBD2. The J segment lost 0 bases and the V segment lost 8 bases, leaving 11 bases of the junction unmatched. CDR1 is LNHDA and CDR2 is SQIVND in the germline V gene (reference sequence). The CDR3 contains 16 residues. The CDR3 DNA sequence: TGTGCCAGTTCTCGCGGGAGTGTCGCTAGCACAGATACGCAGTATTTT. Encoded protein: CASSRGSVASTDTQYF.

The rearrangement joins TRBV5-1 to TRBJ2-5; a weak D match, TRBD2 (5 bases). The J call is uncertain, as TRBJ2-7 better fits the DNA end. This CDR3 has 15 amino acids. Germline V gene data show CDR1 as SGHRS and CDR2 as YFSETQ. CDR3 protein: CASSTRGLMTYEQYF. The CDR3 region has the DNA TGCGCCAGCAGCACCCGAGGGCTGATGACCTACGAGCAGTACTTC.